This TCR beta chain emerged from a study of brain T cells in children with intractable seizures (dated by TCRdb to 2020 to 2022). Describing the broader study: As a first screen for immune gene transcripts, resected brain tissue from some 50 pediatric epilepsy surgery cases was run on a NanoString immunology panel. Among the approximately twelve selected surgery cases, eight also had pre-surgery blood sequenced, leaving four with brain tissue only.

This clone has a handful of counts. It has no known antigen specificity. Per-base quality was not reported, and no clone a single base away is much larger than it. The time point label of this sample denotes: blood from clinic visit 5 months post-surgery; TSC patient then seizure free. The surgery cases showing the highest brain T cell transcript signatures were chosen for TCR beta chain sequencing of brain tissue and, when available, of blood. Before surgery, the patients had been given at least one anti-epileptic drug. The TCR-sequenced patients were children whose drug-resistant epilepsy was caused by tuberous sclerosis complex, focal cortical dysplasia, Rasmussen encephalitis or hemimegalencephaly. The Monarch genomic DNA purification kit was used to extract bulk genomic DNA from unsorted brain tissue and from whole blood. The research as a whole found: Because pre- and post-surgery blood were sequenced to different depths, clones absent from the pre-surgery sample may reflect undersampling. Viral specificity was inferred solely from CDR3 sequence similarity, and the HCMV serostatus of the patients was not known.

The immunoSEQ assay was applied to genomic DNA to generate the TCR beta chain sequences. The original methods were these. CDR3 sequences that did not begin with the conserved framework cysteine at position 104 were removed manually. To get clonality, the normalized Shannon's Diversity Index was subtracted from one, giving values from 0 (maximal diversity) to 1 (oligoclonal). Differences in the frequency of the same CDR3 between samples, such as brain versus blood, were assessed with chi-squared comparison-of-proportions tests. Public clonotypes were identified through searches of immuneACCESS, and similarity to known antiviral clonotypes was evaluated with the VDJdb browser. Here the immuneACCESS table is served through TCRdb, limited to in-frame sequences with V and J called. Missing clones are a known gap in these copies; in checked studies unresolved V genes cover under half, and the rest lacks a known reason. Clonal size and the V and J genes are those of that table, whereas D and trimming came from the DNA. Recorded for this sample are about 340,000 clones; 93% of them occurred a single time. Jointly, the top ten make up 5% to 7% of the sample.

V is clipped by 4 bases and J by 7 bases, and the sequence between their germline boundaries is 18 bases long. Based on the germline V gene, the CDR1 and CDR2 sequences are SGDLS and YYNGEE. The CDR3 has 14 amino acids, counting the end cysteine and phenylalanine. Solely the CDR3 DNA is kept, with 42 bases framed from the first base. The sequence is built from TRBV9 and TRBJ2-7; TRBD2 is a weak D gene call, 5 bases matching. This receptor was identified in a boy under two years old with tuberous sclerosis and intractable seizures. The source was peripheral blood, collected 4 to 5 months after surgery. The bases read TGTGCCAGCAGCCCCGTAACCCGGGGTGGTGAGCAGTACTTC. It translates as CASSPVTRGGEQYF.